Presented here are 7 T cell receptor beta chains from one specimen sequenced in a study of shared clonotypes between healthy human individuals. Generated by immunoSEQ multiplex PCR, the TCRdb table keeps only in-frame clones and is missing some. The sample has around 500,000 clones, 70% to 85% seen once. Material: PBMCs. These receptors all come from a middle-aged woman in good health. Some clones in this sample may be carry-over from other donors' samples.

This clone has a single count. V is TRBV28 and J is TRBJ2-5, with 9 bases fitting TRBD2. This CDR3 is built from 15 residues. Germline V gene sequence: CDR1 MDHEN, CDR2 SYDVKM. V lost 1 base and J lost 5; bases outside the gene matches: 5. This chain's CDR3 is CASSLLREGRETQYF. In DNA, the CDR3 is TGTGCCAGCAGTTTATTGCGGGAGGGCCGGGAGACCCAGTACTTC.

CDR3 coding DNA: TGTGCCAGCAGTGAGGGACAGACTAAGCAGTACTTC. This gives the protein CASSEGQTKQYF. This chain joins TRBV25-1 and TRBJ2-7, with TRBD1 identical over 7 bases. The CDR3 runs 12 residues. V shed 3 bases and J 8 bases; nucleotides not matched to a gene: 4. Germline V gene data show CDR1 as MGHDK and CDR2 as SYGVNS.

The CDR3 protein is CASSQPGLAGGTYNEQFF. The DNA for the CDR3 is TGTGCCAGCTCCCAACCGGGACTAGCGGGAGGCACTTACAATGAGCAGTTCTTC. The chain carries TRBV18 and TRBJ2-1, with TRBD2 identical over 15 bases. This CDR3 has 18 amino acids. The germline V gene encodes CDR1 KGHSH and CDR2 LQKENI. With 6 bases clipped from V and 4 bases from J, the junction kept 10 bases outside the gene matches.

This chain links TRBV2 with TRBJ2-5; weak D call: TRBD2 (5 bases). The DNA matches TRBJ2-7 better at its end, which makes the J call doubtful. There are 14 residues in the CDR3. CDR1 is SNHLY, CDR2 FYNNEI, per germline. The CDR3 DNA follows: TGTGCCAGCTCGGGCCTAGCCGAAGCCTACGAGCAGTACTTC. Protein: CASSGLAEAYEQYF.

The chain uses TRBV19 and TRBJ2-2; D is perhaps TRBD1 or TRBD2 (5 bases each). V was clipped by 5 bases and J by 4 bases, with 8 bases between them. Germline values: CDR1 LNHDA, CDR2 SQIVND (reference sequence). This CDR3 is 13 amino acids long. The chain's CDR3 is CASSEGFTGELFF. The CDR3 DNA is TGTGCCAGTAGTGAGGGGTTCACCGGGGAGCTGTTTTTT.

The chain couples TRBV7-2 to TRBJ2-1, with 8 bases aligning to TRBD2. The CDR3 spans 14 residues. Germline V gene data show CDR1 as SGHTA and CDR2 as FQGNSA. The trim removed 1 base at V and 9 bases at J, leaving 5 bases unmatched. CDR3 sequence: CASSLDPGGVEQFF. The CDR3 DNA is TGTGCCAGCAGCTTAGATCCGGGGGGGGTTGAGCAGTTCTTC.

On this clone: A far larger clone is a single base away, which makes a read error likely. J is TRBJ2-6 and V is TRBV6-1; D may be TRBD1 or TRBD2 (5 bases each). The CDR3 is made up of 16 amino acids. Per germline, CDR1 MNHNS and CDR2 SASEGT. The CDR3 protein is CASSELDFSGASVLTF. For the CDR3, the DNA is TGTGCCAGCAGTGAATTGGACTTCTCTGGGGCCAGCGTCCTGACTTTC.